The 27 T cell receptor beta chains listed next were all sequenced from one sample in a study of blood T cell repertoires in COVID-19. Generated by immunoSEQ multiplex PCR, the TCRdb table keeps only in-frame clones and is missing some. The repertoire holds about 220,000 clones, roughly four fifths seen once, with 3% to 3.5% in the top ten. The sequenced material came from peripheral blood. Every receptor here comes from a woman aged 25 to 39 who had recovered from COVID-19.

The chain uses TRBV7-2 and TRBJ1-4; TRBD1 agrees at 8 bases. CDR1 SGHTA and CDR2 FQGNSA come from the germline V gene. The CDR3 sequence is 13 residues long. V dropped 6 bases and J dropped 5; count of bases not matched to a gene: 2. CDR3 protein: CASSRQGNEKLFF. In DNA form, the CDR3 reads TGTGCCAGCAGTCGACAGGGGAATGAAAAACTGTTTTTT.

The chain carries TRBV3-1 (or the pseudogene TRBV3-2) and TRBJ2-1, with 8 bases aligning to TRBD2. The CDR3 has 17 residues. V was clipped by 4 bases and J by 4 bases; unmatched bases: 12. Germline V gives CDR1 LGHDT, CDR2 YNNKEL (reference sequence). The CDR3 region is CASSPNLLAEEYNEQFF. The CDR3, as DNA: TGTGCCAGCAGCCCCAACCTACTAGCGGAAGAATACAATGAGCAGTTCTTC.

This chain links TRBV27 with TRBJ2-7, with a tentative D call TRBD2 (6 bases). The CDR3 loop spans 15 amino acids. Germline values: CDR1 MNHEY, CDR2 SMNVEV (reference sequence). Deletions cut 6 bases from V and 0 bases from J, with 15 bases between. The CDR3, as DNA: TGTGCCAGCAGCCCCCGACTAGATCGCTCCTACGAGCAGTACTTC. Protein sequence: CASSPRLDRSYEQYF.

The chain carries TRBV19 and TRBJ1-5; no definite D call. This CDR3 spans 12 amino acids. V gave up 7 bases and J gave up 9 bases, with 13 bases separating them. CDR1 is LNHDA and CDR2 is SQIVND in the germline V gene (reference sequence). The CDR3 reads CASKESEGPQHF. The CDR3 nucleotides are TGTGCCAGTAAGGAGTCCGAAGGGCCCCAGCATTTT.

The CDR3 loop is CASSQRQASSTDTQYF. DNA of the CDR3: TGTGCCAGCAGCCAGCGACAGGCTTCTAGCACAGATACGCAGTATTTT. The rearrangement joins TRBV13 to TRBJ2-3, with D possibly TRBD1 on 6 matching bases. Trimming took 5 bases from V and 0 from J, leaving 15 bases between them. Germline V CDR1 and CDR2: PRHDT, FYEKMQ (reference sequence). The CDR3 is 16 residues long.

The CDR3 here is CASKSEGAQYF. The CDR3 DNA follows: TGTGCCAGCAAGTCGGAGGGCGCGCAGTATTTT. The chain couples TRBV2 to TRBJ2-3; tentatively, D is TRBD2 (6 bases). Deletions cut 7 bases from V and 10 bases from J, with 12 bases between. The V gene's germline CDR1 is SNHLY and CDR2 FYNNEI. The CDR3 is made up of 11 amino acids.

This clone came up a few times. CDR3: CASRPQADSYEQYF. DNA of the CDR3: TGTGCCAGCAGGCCCCAAGCGGACTCCTACGAGCAGTACTTC. J is TRBJ2-7 and V is TRBV3-1 (or the pseudogene TRBV3-2); TRBD2 might be the D (5 bases). The V gene's germline CDR1 is LGHDT and CDR2 YNNKEL (reference sequence). The V gene lost 6 bases and the J gene lost 0 bases, with 12 bases spanning the gap. CDR3 length equals 14 residues.

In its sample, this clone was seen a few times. CDR3 amino acids: CASSVRDFQPQHF. In nucleotides, the CDR3 is TGTGCCAGCAGCGTCAGGGATTTTCAGCCCCAGCATTTT. The genes are TRBV7-2 and TRBJ1-5, with D possibly TRBD1 on 5 matching bases. Between the trimmed V and J ends, which lost 5 bases and 6 bases, there was a span of 11 bases. From germline, CDR1 is SGHTA and CDR2 FQGNSA. This CDR3 has 13 amino acids.

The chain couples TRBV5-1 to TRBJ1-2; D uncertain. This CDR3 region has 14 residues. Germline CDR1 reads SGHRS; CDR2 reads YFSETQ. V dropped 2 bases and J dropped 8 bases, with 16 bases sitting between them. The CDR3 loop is CASSLQTSNEGYTF. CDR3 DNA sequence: TGCGCCAGCAGCTTACAGACATCTAACGAAGGCTACACCTTC. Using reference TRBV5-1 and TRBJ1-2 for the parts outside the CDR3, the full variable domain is KAGVTQTPRYLIKTRGQQVTLSCSPISGHRSVSWYQQTPGQGLQFLFEYFSETQRNKGNFPGRFSGRQFSNSRSEMNVSTLELGDSALYLCASSLQTSNEGYTFGSGTRLTVV.

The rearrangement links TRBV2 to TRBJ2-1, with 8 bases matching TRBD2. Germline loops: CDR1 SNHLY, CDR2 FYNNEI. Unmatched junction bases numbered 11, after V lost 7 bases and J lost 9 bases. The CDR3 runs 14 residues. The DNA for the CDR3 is TGTGCCAGCACTGGACTTATCGCGGGAGGTGAGCAGTTCTTC. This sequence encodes CASTGLIAGGEQFF. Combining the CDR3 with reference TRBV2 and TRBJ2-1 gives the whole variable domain EPEVTQTPSHQVTQMGQEVILRCVPISNHLYFYWYRQILGQKVEFLVSFYNNEISEKSEIFDDQFSVERPDGSNFTLKIRSTKLEDSAMYFCASTGLIAGGEQFFGPGTRLTVL.

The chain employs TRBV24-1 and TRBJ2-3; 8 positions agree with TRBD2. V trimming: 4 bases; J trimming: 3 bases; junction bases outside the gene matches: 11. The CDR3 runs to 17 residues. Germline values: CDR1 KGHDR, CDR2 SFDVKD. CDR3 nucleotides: TGTGCCACCAGTGACCCCGGGAGCGGGAGTTTGACAGATACGCAGTATTTT. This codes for CATSDPGSGSLTDTQYF.

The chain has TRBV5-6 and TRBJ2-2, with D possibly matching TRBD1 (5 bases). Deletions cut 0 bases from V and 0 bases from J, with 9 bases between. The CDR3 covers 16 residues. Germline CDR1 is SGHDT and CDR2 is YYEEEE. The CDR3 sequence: CASSLVGRTNTGELFF. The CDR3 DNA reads TGTGCCAGCAGCTTGGTGGGGCGGACGAACACCGGGGAGCTGTTTTTT. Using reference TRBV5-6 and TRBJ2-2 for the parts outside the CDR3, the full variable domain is DAGVTQSPTHLIKTRGQQVTLRCSPKSGHDTVSWYQQALGQGPQFIFQYYEEEERQRGNFPDRFSGHQFPNYSSELNVNALLLGDSALYLCASSLVGRTNTGELFFGEGSRLTVL.

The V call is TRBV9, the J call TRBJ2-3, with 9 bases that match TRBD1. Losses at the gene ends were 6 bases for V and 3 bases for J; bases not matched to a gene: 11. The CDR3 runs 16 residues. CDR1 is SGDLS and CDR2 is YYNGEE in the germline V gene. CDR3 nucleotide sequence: TGTGCCAGCACCGTGGGACAGGGCCTAGATACAGATACGCAGTATTTT. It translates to CASTVGQGLDTDTQYF.

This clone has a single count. The CDR3, as DNA: TGTGCCAGCGGGACTAGCGGGAGGGGGCGGAATGAGCAGTTCTTC. As protein: CASGTSGRGRNEQFF. The genes are TRBV6-5 and TRBJ2-1, with 16 nucleotides matching TRBD2. Trimming took 8 bases from V and 7 from J; bases not matched to a gene: 5. This CDR3 has 15 amino acids. Germline V gene lookup returns CDR1 MNHEY and CDR2 SVGAGI.

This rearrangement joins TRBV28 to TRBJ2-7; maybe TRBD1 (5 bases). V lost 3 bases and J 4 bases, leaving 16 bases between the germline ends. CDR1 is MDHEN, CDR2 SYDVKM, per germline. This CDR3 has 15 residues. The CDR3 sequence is CASSFYSRAGYEQYF. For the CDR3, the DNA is TGTGCCAGCAGTTTTTATTCCAGGGCCGGTTACGAGCAGTACTTC.

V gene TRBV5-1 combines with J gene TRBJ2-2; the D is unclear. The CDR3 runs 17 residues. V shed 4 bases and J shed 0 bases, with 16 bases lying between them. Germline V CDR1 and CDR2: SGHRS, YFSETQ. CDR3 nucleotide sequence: TGCGCCAGCAGCCCCGTGTCAGGTTCGCCGAACACCGGGGAGCTGTTTTTT. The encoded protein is CASSPVSGSPNTGELFF.

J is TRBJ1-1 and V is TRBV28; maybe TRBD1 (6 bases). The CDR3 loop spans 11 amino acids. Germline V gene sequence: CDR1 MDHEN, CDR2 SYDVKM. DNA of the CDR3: TGTGTAGGGGGGGTGTTCCCTGAAGCTTTCTTT. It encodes CVGGVFPEAFF.

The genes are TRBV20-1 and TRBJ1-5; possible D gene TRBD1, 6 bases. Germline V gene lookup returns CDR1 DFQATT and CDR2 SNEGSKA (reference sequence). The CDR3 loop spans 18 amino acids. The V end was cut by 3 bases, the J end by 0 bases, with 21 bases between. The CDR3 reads CSASPPGRGMYSNQPQHF. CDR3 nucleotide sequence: TGCAGTGCTAGTCCCCCGGGGAGGGGGATGTATAGCAATCAGCCCCAGCATTTT.

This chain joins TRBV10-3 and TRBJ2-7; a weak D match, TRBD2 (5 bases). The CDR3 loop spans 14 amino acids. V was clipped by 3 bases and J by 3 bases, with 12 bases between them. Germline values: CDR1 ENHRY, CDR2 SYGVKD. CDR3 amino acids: CAISDPGNGYEQYF. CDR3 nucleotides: TGTGCCATCAGTGATCCGGGGAACGGCTACGAGCAGTACTTC.

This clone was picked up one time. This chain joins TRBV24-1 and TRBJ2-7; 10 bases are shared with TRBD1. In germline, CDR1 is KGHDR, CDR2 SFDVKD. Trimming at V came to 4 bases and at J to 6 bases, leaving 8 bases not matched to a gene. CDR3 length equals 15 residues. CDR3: CATSDSGTGEFEQYF. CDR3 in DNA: TGTGCCACCAGTGACTCCGGGACAGGGGAGTTCGAGCAGTACTTC.

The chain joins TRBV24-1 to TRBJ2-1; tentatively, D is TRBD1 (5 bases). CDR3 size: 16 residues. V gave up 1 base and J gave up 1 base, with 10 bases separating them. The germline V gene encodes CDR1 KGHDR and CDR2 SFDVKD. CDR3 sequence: CATSDLEAGSYNEQFF. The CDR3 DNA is TGTGCCACCAGTGATTTAGAGGCAGGGTCCTACAATGAGCAGTTCTTC.

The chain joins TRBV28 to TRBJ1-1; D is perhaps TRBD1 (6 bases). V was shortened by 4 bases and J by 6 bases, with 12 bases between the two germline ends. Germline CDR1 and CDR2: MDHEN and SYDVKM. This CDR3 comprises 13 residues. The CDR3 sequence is CASSSQGMAEAFF. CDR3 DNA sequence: TGTGCCAGCAGTTCTCAGGGGATGGCTGAAGCTTTCTTT. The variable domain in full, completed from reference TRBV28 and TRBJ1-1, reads DVKVTQSSRYLVKRTGEKVFLECVQDMDHENMFWYRQDPGLGLRLIYFSYDVKMKEKGDIPEGYSVSREKKERFSLILESASTNQTSMYLCASSSQGMAEAFFGQGTRLTVV.

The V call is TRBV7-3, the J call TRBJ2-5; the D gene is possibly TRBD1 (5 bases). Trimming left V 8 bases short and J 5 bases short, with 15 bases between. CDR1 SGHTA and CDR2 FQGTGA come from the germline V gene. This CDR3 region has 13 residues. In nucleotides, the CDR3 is TGTGCCAGCGGCAGGGCAAGGTCGGAGACCCAGTACTTC. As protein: CASGRARSETQYF.

Here the CDR3 DNA reads TGTGCCAGCAGCCCTCGGACTAGCGGGTACAATGAGCAGTTCTTC. It encodes CASSPRTSGYNEQFF. The genes are TRBV7-3 and TRBJ2-1; TRBD2 agrees at 11 bases. In germline, CDR1 is SGHTA, CDR2 FQGTGA. This CDR3 region has 15 residues. J gave up 4 bases and V 5 bases, and 4 bases lay outside the gene matches.

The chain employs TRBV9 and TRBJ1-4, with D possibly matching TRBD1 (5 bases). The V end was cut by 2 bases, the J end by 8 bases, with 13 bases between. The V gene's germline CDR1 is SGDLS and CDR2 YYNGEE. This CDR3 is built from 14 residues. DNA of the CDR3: TGTGCCAGCAGCGTTAATGCAGGGTGGGAAAAACTGTTTTTT. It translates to CASSVNAGWEKLFF.

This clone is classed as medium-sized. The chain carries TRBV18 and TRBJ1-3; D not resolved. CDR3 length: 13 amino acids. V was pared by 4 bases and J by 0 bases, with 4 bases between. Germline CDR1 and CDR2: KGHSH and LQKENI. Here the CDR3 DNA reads TGTGCCAGCTCACAGAGCTCTGGAAACACCATATATTTT. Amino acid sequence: CASSQSSGNTIYF.

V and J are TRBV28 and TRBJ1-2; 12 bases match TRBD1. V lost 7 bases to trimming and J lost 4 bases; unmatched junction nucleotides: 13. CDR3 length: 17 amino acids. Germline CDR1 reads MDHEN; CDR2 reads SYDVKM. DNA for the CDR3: TGTGCCAGCACCCCCGGGGACAGGGGGCCCAAGGGCTATGGCTACACCTTC. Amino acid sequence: CASTPGDRGPKGYGYTF.